This T cell receptor (beta chain) was sequenced for a study of blood T cell repertoires in COVID-19. Study overall: Collection of acute and convalescent COVID-19 samples took place in the United States, Italy and Spain. Nucleic acid was either cDNA or gDNA, and it came from T cells, B-cell-depleted T cells, or PBMCs.

Germline values: CDR1 LGHDT, CDR2 YNNKEL (reference sequence). CDR3 length: 15 amino acids. J was trimmed by 3 bases and V by 0 bases; bases with no gene match: 2. In the study's own analysis: Nucleated cell number was recorded as an estimate derived from reference gene primer amplification. Some clones are missing from TCRdb's copy, which holds only in-frame ones; the method was immunoSEQ multiplex PCR. That table furnishes V, J and clone size, whereas the DNA furnished D and trimming. The sample lists over 250,000 clones, roughly 87% occurring once. This clonotype originated in a human donor in a cohort sampled during active COVID-19. Sequenced input: peripheral blood. The rearrangement joins TRBV3-1 (or the pseudogene TRBV3-2) to TRBJ2-3, with 8 positions matching TRBD2. CDR3 region: CASSQERGGTDTQYF. In DNA form, the CDR3 reads TGTGCCAGCAGCCAAGAACGCGGGGGGACAGATACGCAGTATTTT.